In this sample, the clone carrying this T cell receptor beta chain turned up many times. The time point here: newly diagnosed GD, antithyroid drugs for less than 3 months. PBMCs were the source of the RNA used for TCR sequencing. The CDR3 length is 13 residues. V was pared by 3 bases and J by 5 bases, with 10 bases between. Germline V gene sequence: CDR1 SGHTA, CDR2 FQGTGA. The entry originates in a study of regulatory T cells in long-lasting Graves disease. Researchers made TCR beta libraries by using iRepertoire HTBI primers and running Arm-PCR on CDR3 regions. In TCRdb, the multiplex PCR reads were re-called with MiXCR into one record per CDR3 protein. The sample comprises more than 300,000 distinct CDR3 sequences, 12% of which are singletons, and under 20% rests with the top ten. Separately, the same data were catalogued under a study of T cells in Graves' hyperthyroidism and ophthalmopathy.

The chain combines TRBV7-3 with TRBJ2-5; D ambiguous. This specimen was peripheral blood mononuclear cells (PBMCs), taken at new diagnosis, from a patient treated with antithyroid drugs. The clonotype was recovered from a woman in her late teens or twenties with Graves disease. In DNA form, the CDR3 reads TGTGCCAGCAGCTTGGGCTATCGCGAGACCCAGTACTTC. This encodes CASSLGYRETQYF.